These T cell receptor beta chains were read from a single sample in a study of neurological immune-mediated disorders. TCRdb reanalysed the 5' RACE reads using MiXCR and keeps one entry per CDR3 protein. The sample contains 50,000 or so distinct CDR3 sequences, 10% of which appear only once. Sequences were obtained from PBMCs. These receptors were obtained from a woman aged 40 to 55 with HTLV-1-associated myelopathy (HAM/TSP). CDR3s include the opening cysteine and the closing phenylalanine or tryptophan. Fields, in order: D gene, V gene, J gene, clone size, CDR3 protein, CDR3 DNA. The D gene is left open where the match is weak. Size is stated for part of the rows, as once, few or many counts, or as a class when the clone is expanded.

-	TRBV7-8	TRBJ2-7	few	CASSLILGVGEQYF	TGTGCCAGCAGCTTGATACTAGGGGTTGGGGAGCAGTACTTC
-	TRBV4-1	TRBJ2-1	many	CASSQDRQGSYNEQFF	TGCGCCAGCAGCCAAGATCGGCAGGGGTCATACAATGAGCAGTTCTTC
TRBD1	TRBV4-1	TRBJ1-6	many	CASSQTSGTGGSPLHF	TGCGCCAGCAGCCAAACCTCCGGGACAGGGGGGTCGCCCCTCCACTTT
-	TRBV2	TRBJ1-1	few	CASSERGGSTEAFF	TGTGCCAGCAGTGAGAGGGGAGGGAGCACTGAAGCTTTCTTT
TRBD2	TRBV5-6	TRBJ2-1	-	CASSFPSGGNEQFF	TGTGCCAGCAGCTTCCCTAGCGGGGGGAATGAGCAGTTCTTC
-	TRBV29-1	TRBJ1-2	many	CSVESGNYGYTF	TGCAGCGTTGAATCAGGCAACTATGGCTACACCTTC
TRBD1	TRBV19	TRBJ1-6	-	CASSIDSPGQSNSPLHF	TGTGCCAGTAGTATAGATTCTCCGGGACAGAGTAATTCACCCCTCCACTTT
-	TRBV3-1	TRBJ1-6	many	CASSQGRGYSPLHF	TGTGCCAGCAGCCAAGGGCGGGGGTATTCACCCCTCCACTTT
TRBD1	TRBV18	TRBJ1-1	many	CASSRDRDPPEAFF	TGTGCCAGCTCCCGGGACAGGGACCCTCCTGAAGCTTTCTTT
TRBD1	TRBV5-6	TRBJ2-5	many	CASSLGQAVETQYF	TGTGCCAGCAGCCTGGGACAGGCGGTGGAGACCCAGTACTTC
-	TRBV5-1	TRBJ1-1	many	CASSLEGFGRTEAFF	TGCGCCAGCAGCTTGGAGGGGTTTGGACGAACTGAAGCTTTCTTT
-	TRBV30	TRBJ1-2	many	CAWTKQERFNYGYTF	TGTGCCTGGACGAAACAGGAGCGCTTTAACTATGGCTACACCTTC
TRBD2	TRBV4-3	TRBJ2-5	-	CASSQAGLAGETQYF	TGCGCCAGCAGCCAAGCGGGACTAGCCGGAGAGACCCAGTACTTC
TRBD1	TRBV14	TRBJ2-3	many	CASSQDLWPGQGRDTQYF	TGTGCCAGCAGCCAAGATCTGTGGCCGGGACAGGGGAGAGATACGCAGTATTTT
-	TRBV29-1	TRBJ2-2	many	CSVPGGWGLYTGELFF	TGCAGCGTCCCCGGGGGGTGGGGGCTCTACACCGGGGAGCTGTTTTTT
TRBD2	TRBV7-8	TRBJ2-1	-	CASSLVESGGDHEQFF	TGTGCCAGCAGCTTAGTAGAGAGCGGGGGGGACCATGAGCAGTTCTTC
-	TRBV11-3	TRBJ1-2	many	CASSQGPNYGYTF	TGTGCCAGCAGCCAGGGTCCTAACTATGGCTACACCTTC
-	TRBV6-2/TRBV6-3	TRBJ2-4	many	CASSVKQVF	TGTGCCAGCAGTGTAAAACAGGTTTTC
TRBD1	TRBV7-3	TRBJ2-1	many	CASSLTPGQGLNEQFF	TGTGCCAGCAGCTTAACGCCGGGACAGGGTCTAAATGAGCAGTTCTTC
-	TRBV11-3	TRBJ2-3	-	CASSLDPGQLVGQYF	TGTGCCAGCAGCTTAGATCCCGGACAGCTAGTAGGGCAGTATTTT
-	TRBV2	TRBJ1-5	many	CASSDSGRNQPQHF	TGTGCCAGCAGTGATTCAGGGCGCAATCAGCCCCAGCATTTT
TRBD1	TRBV3-1	TRBJ1-4	few	CASSPTGGKATNEKLFF	TGTGCCAGCAGCCCGACAGGGGGAAAAGCAACTAATGAAAAACTGTTTTTT
TRBD2	TRBV7-6	TRBJ2-1	-	CASSRWTSGGAKPNEQFF	TGTGCCAGCAGCAGATGGACTAGCGGGGGAGCAAAACCCAATGAGCAGTTCTTC
TRBD1	TRBV6-6	TRBJ2-7	many	CASSHHIQGWGLYEQYF	TGTGCCAGCAGCCACCACATACAGGGGTGGGGCCTCTACGAGCAGTACTTC
-	TRBV4-1	TRBJ1-1	many	CASSQPRRGPNTEAFF	TGCGCCAGCAGCCAGCCCCGTAGGGGACCGAACACTGAAGCTTTCTTT
-	TRBV20-1	TRBJ1-1	many	CSASGHSETEAFF	TGCAGTGCTAGTGGTCATTCGGAGACTGAAGCTTTCTTT
-	TRBV13	TRBJ2-6	many	CASSLMGANVLTF	TGTGCCAGCAGCCTGATGGGGGCCAACGTCCTGACTTTC
TRBD1	TRBV20-1	TRBJ1-1	many	CSARRAGGTEAFF	TGCAGTGCTAGAAGGGCAGGGGGCACTGAAGCTTTCTTT
-	TRBV7-2	TRBJ2-7	many	CASSFSYEQYF	TGTGCCAGCAGCTTCTCCTACGAGCAGTACTTC
-	TRBV20-1	TRBJ1-6	many	CSARAPGLDSPLHF	TGCAGTGCTAGAGCACCAGGGTTGGATTCACCCCTCCACTTT
TRBD1	TRBV5-8	TRBJ2-3	many	CASSSHRGRTDTQYF	TGTGCCAGCAGCTCCCACAGGGGGCGCACAGATACGCAGTATTTT
TRBD2	TRBV20-1	TRBJ2-5	many	CSARRPGGRETQYF	TGCAGTGCTAGGAGGCCGGGGGGACGGGAGACCCAGTACTTC
TRBD1	TRBV2	TRBJ1-5	-	CASSRDRGNQPQHF	TGTGCCAGCAGTCGAGACAGGGGAAATCAGCCCCAGCATTTT
-	TRBV25-1	TRBJ2-1	many	CASSEYVGWSEQFF	TGTGCCAGCAGTGAATACGTGGGGTGGAGTGAGCAGTTCTTC
-	TRBV12-3/TRBV12-4	TRBJ2-7	many	CASSPYRGSYEQYF	TGTGCCAGCAGCCCTTACCGGGGCTCCTACGAGCAGTACTTC
TRBD2	TRBV6-2/TRBV6-3	TRBJ2-1	many	CASGWGGMGNEQFF	TGTGCCAGTGGATGGGGGGGAATGGGGAATGAGCAGTTCTTC
-	TRBV7-3	TRBJ2-2	many	CASSLYGGELFF	TGTGCCAGCAGCTTATATGGCGGGGAGCTGTTTTTT
TRBD1	TRBV6-2/TRBV6-3	TRBJ1-1	-	CANSYWTGENTEAFF	TGTGCCAACAGTTACTGGACAGGCGAGAACACTGAAGCTTTCTTT
-	TRBV12-3/TRBV12-4	TRBJ1-2	many	CASSSRNRVNYGYTF	TGTGCCAGCAGTTCCAGAAACAGGGTAAACTATGGCTACACCTTC
-	TRBV30	TRBJ1-1	many	CAWNREEPNTEAFF	TGTGCCTGGAATCGAGAGGAGCCGAACACTGAAGCTTTCTTT
-	TRBV12-3/TRBV12-4	TRBJ2-1	many	CASSWGSYNEQFF	TGTGCCAGCAGTTGGGGCTCCTACAATGAGCAGTTCTTC
TRBD2	TRBV7-2	TRBJ2-7	many	CASSLVPGLAGTAYEQYF	TGTGCCAGCAGCTTAGTACCGGGACTAGCGGGAACCGCCTACGAGCAGTACTTC
-	TRBV20-1	TRBJ2-1	many	CSARGSYNEQFF	TGCAGTGCTAGGGGCTCCTACAATGAGCAGTTCTTC
-	TRBV18	TRBJ2-1	many	CASSGFNEQFF	TGTGCCAGCTCAGGGTTCAATGAGCAGTTCTTC
-	TRBV5-6	TRBJ1-6	many	CASSLWASSYNSPLHF	TGTGCCAGCAGTTTGTGGGCCAGCTCCTATAATTCACCCCTCCACTTT
-	TRBV6-2/TRBV6-3	TRBJ1-5	many	CASSYQTREPQHF	TGTGCCAGCAGTTATCAGACGCGGGAACCCCAGCATTTT
-	TRBV6-5	TRBJ2-1	-	CSSSYMLGGTYNEQFF	TGTTCCAGCAGTTACATGCTGGGGGGCACCTACAATGAGCAGTTCTTC
-	TRBV20-1	TRBJ1-1	many	CSATDPVGGEAFF	TGCAGTGCTACCGACCCGGTGGGGGGAGAAGCTTTCTTT
-	TRBV4-3	TRBJ1-1	many	CASSLGRVRGVNTEAFF	TGCGCCAGCAGCCTTGGGAGGGTTAGAGGTGTGAACACTGAAGCTTTCTTT
-	TRBV20-1	TRBJ2-7	many	CSASSGRQASAYEQYF	TGCAGTGCTAGTTCGGGGCGTCAAGCGAGTGCCTACGAGCAGTACTTC
-	TRBV5-6	TRBJ2-3	many	CASSLTEYSTDTQYF	TGTGCCAGCAGCTTGACGGAGTATAGCACAGATACGCAGTATTTT
TRBD1	TRBV7-9	TRBJ1-5	many	CASSLSDRGVLQPQHF	TGTGCCAGCAGCTTATCCGACAGGGGGGTCCTTCAGCCCCAGCATTTT
-	TRBV10-3	TRBJ2-7	few	CAISEATSSYEQYF	TGTGCCATCAGTGAAGCGACATCTTCCTACGAGCAGTACTTC
TRBD2	TRBV11-3	TRBJ2-1	many	CASSSRDGGVYNEQFF	TGTGCCAGCAGCTCGAGGGACGGGGGGGTGTACAATGAGCAGTTCTTC
-	TRBV2	TRBJ1-1	many	CASCARENSEAFF	TGTGCCAGCTGTGCCAGGGAGAACTCTGAAGCTTTCTTT
-	TRBV7-9	TRBJ2-3	many	CASSLRQTIGYF	TGTGCCAGCAGCTTAAGACAAACAATCGGGTATTTT
-	TRBV5-1	TRBJ1-6	many	CASSLVELGASDSPLHF	TGCGCCAGCAGCTTGGTAGAGTTGGGGGCTTCGGATTCACCCCTCCACTTT